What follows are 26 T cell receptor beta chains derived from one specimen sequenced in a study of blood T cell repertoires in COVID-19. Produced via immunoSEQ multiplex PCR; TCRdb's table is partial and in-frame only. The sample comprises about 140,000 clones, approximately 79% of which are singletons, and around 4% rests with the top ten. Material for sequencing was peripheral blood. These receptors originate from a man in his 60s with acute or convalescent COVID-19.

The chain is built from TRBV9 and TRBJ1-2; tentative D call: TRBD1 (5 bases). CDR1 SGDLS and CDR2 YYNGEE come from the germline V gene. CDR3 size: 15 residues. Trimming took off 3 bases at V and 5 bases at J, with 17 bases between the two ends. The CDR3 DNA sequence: TGTGCCAGCAGCGGGGGACTCATGTTCCCTTATGGCTACACCTTC. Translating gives CASSGGLMFPYGYTF.

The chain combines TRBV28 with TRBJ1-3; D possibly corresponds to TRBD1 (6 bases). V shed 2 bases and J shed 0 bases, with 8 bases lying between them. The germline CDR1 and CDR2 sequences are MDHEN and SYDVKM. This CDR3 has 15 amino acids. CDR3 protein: CASSLGDNSGNTIYF. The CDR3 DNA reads TGTGCCAGCAGTTTAGGGGACAACTCTGGAAACACCATATATTTT.

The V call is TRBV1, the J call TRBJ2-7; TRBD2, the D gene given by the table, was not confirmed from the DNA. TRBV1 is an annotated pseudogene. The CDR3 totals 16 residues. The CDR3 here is CTSSQDGRLAGYEQYF. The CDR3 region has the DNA TGCACCAGCAGCCAAGATGGGAGACTAGCGGGCTACGAGCAGTACTTC.

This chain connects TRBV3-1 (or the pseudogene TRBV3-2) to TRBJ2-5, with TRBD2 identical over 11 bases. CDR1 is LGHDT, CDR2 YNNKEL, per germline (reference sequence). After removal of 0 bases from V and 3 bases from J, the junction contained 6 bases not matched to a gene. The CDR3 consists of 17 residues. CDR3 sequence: CASSQDTGTSGKETQYF. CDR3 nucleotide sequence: TGTGCCAGCAGCCAAGATACCGGGACTAGCGGAAAAGAGACCCAGTACTTC.

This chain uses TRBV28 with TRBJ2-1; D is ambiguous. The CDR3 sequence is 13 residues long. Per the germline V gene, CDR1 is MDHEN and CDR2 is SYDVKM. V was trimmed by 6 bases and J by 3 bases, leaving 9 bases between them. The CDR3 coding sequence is TGTGCCAGCAGCTCCCTCCTCTACAATGAGCAGTTCTTC. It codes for CASSSLLYNEQFF.

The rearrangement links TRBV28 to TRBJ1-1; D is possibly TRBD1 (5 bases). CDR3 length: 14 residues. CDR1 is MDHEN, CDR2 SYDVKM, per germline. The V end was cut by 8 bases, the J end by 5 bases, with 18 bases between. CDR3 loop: CASVPGGRVTEAFF. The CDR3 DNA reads TGTGCCAGCGTCCCCGGGGGAAGGGTAACTGAAGCTTTCTTT.

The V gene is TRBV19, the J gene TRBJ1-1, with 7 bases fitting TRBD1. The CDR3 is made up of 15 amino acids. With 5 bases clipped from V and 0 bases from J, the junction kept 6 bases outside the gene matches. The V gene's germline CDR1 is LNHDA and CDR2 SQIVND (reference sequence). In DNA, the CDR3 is TGTGCCAGTAGTCCGCAGGGACAGATGAACACTGAAGCTTTCTTT. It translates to CASSPQGQMNTEAFF.

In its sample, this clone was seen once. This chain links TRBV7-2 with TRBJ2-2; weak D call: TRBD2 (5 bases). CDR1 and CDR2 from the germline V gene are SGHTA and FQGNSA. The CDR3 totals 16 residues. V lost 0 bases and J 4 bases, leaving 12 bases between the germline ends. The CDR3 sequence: CASSLAGSGGTGELFF. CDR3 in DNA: TGTGCCAGCAGCTTAGCGGGCTCAGGAGGCACCGGGGAGCTGTTTTTT.

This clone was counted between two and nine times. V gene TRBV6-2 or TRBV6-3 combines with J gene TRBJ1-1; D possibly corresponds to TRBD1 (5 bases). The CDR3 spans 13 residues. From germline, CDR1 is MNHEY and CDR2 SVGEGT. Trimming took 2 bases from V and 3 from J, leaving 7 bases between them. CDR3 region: CASSYEQDTEAFF. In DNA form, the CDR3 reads TGTGCCAGCAGTTACGAACAGGACACTGAAGCTTTCTTT.

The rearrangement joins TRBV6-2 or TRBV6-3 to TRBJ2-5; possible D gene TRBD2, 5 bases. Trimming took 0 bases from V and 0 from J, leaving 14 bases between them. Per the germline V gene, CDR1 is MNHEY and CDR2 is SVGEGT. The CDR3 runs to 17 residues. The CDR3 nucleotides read TGTGCCAGCAGTTACTCGGAGGTACTGAGGTACCAAGAGACCCAGTACTTC. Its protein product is CASSYSEVLRYQETQYF.

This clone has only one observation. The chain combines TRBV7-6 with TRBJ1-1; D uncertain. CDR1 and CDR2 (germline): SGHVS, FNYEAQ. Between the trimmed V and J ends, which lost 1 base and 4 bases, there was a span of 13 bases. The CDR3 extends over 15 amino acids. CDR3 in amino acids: CASSLGGGRSTEAFF. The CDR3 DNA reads TGTGCCAGCAGCTTAGGGGGAGGGCGTAGCACTGAAGCTTTCTTT.

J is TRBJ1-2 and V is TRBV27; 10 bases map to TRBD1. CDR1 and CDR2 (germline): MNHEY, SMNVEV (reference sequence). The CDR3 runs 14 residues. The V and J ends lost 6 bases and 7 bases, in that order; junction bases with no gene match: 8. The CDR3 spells CASSQGQGTSGYTF. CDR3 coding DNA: TGTGCCAGCAGCCAGGGACAGGGGACGAGTGGCTACACCTTC.

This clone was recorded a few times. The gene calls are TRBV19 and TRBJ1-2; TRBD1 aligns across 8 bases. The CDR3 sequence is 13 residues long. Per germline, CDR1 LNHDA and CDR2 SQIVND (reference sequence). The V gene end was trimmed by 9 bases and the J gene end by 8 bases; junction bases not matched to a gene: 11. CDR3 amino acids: CASALFTGGGYTF. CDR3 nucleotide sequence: TGTGCCAGCGCCCTCTTTACAGGGGGGGGCTACACCTTC.

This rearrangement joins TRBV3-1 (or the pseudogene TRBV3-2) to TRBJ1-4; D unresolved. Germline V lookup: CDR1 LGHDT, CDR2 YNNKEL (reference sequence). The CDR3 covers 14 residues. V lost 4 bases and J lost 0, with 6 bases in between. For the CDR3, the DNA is TGTGCCAGCAGCCCCCACACAACTAATGAAAAACTGTTTTTT. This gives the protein CASSPHTTNEKLFF.

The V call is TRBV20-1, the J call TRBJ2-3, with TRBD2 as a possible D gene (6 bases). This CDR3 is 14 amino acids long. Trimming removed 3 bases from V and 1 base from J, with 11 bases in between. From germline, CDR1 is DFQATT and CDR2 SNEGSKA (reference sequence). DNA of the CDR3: TGCAGTGCTAGTCCAGCGGGTGGCACAGATACGCAGTATTTT. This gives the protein CSASPAGGTDTQYF.

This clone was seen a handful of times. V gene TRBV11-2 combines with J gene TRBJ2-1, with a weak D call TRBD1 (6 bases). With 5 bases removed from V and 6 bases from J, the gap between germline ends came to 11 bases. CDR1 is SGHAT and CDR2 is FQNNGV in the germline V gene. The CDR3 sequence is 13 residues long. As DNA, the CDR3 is TGTGCCAGCAGCCCCCAGGGGCTCAATGAGCAGTTCTTC. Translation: CASSPQGLNEQFF.

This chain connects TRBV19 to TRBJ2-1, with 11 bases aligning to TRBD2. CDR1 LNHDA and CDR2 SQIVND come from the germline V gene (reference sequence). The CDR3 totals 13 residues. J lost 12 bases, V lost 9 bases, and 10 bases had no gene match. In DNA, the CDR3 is TGTGCCAGCGGGGTAGCGGGAGGGTTTGGGCAGTTCTTC. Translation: CASGVAGGFGQFF. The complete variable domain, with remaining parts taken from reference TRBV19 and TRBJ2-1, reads DGGITQSPKYLFRKEGQNVTLSCEQNLNHDAMYWYRQDPGQGLRLIYYSQIVNDFQKGDIAEGYSVSREKKESFPLTVTSAQKNPTAFYLCASGVAGGFGQFFGPGTRLTVL.

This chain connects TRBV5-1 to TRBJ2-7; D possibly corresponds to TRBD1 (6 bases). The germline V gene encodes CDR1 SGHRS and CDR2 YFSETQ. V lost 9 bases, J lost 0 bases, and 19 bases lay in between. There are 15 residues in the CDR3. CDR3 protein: CATQLGAGASYEQYF. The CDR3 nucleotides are TGCGCCACGCAGCTTGGGGCAGGGGCCTCCTACGAGCAGTACTTC. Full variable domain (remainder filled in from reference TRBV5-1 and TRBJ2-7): KAGVTQTPRYLIKTRGQQVTLSCSPISGHRSVSWYQQTPGQGLQFLFEYFSETQRNKGNFPGRFSGRQFSNSRSEMNVSTLELGDSALYLCATQLGAGASYEQYFGPGTRLTVT.

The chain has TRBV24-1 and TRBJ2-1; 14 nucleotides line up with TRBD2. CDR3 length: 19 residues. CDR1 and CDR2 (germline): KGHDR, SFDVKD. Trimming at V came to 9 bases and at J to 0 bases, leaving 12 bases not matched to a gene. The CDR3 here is CATLAGLAGGRSSYNEQFF. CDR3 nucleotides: TGTGCCACCCTCGCTGGACTAGCGGGAGGCCGAAGCTCCTACAATGAGCAGTTCTTC.

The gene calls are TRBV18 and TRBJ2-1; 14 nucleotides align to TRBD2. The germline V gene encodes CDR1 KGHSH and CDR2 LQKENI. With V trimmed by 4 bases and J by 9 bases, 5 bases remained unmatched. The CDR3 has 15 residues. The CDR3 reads CASSLGLAGEGEQFF. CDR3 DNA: TGTGCCAGCTCACTGGGACTAGCGGGAGAGGGTGAGCAGTTCTTC. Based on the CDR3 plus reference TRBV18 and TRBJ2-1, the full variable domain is NAGVMQNPRHLVRRRGQEARLRCSPMKGHSHVYWYRQLPEEGLKFMVYLQKENIIDESGMPKERFSAEFPKEGPSILRIQQVVRGDSAAYFCASSLGLAGEGEQFFGPGTRLTVL.

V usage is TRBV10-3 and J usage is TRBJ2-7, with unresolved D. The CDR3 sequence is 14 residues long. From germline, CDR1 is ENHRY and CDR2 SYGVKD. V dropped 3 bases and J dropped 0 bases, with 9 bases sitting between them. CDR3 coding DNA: TGTGCCATCAGTGACCTGCGGCTCTCCTACGAGCAGTACTTC. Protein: CAISDLRLSYEQYF.

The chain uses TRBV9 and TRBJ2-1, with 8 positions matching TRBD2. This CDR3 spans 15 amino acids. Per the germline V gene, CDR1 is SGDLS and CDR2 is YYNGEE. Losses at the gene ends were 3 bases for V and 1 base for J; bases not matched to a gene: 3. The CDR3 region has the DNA TGTGCCAGCAGCGCTAGCGGGCTTTCCTACAATGAGCAGTTCTTC. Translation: CASSASGLSYNEQFF.

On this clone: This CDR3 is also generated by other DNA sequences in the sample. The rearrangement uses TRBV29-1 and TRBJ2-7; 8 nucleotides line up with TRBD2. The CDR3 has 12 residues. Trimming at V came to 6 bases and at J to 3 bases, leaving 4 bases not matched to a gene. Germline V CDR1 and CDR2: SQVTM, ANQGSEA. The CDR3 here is CSVAAGDYEQYF. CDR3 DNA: TGCAGCGTCGCAGCGGGGGACTACGAGCAGTACTTC.

The CDR3 sequence: CASSRLAGVDTQYF. Written as DNA, the CDR3 is TGTGCCAGCAGCAGACTAGCGGGAGTAGATACGCAGTATTTT. The rearrangement uses TRBV2 and TRBJ2-3, with TRBD2 identical over 12 bases. The CDR3 runs to 14 residues. V was clipped by 6 bases and J by 5 bases; unmatched bases: 3. CDR1 is SNHLY, CDR2 FYNNEI, per germline.

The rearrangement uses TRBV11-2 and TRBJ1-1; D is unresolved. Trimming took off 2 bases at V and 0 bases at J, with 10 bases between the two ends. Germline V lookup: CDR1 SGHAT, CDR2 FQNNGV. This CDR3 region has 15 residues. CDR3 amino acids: CASSLSGGLNTEAFF. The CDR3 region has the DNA TGTGCCAGCAGCTTATCGGGTGGGTTGAACACTGAAGCTTTCTTT.

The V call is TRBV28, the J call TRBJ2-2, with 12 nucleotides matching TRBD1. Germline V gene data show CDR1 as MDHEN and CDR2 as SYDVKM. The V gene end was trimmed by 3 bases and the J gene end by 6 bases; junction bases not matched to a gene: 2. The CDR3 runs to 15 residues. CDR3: CASSLGQGASGELFF. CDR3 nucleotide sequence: TGTGCCAGCAGTTTGGGACAGGGGGCTTCCGGGGAGCTGTTTTTT.